Listed below are T cell receptor beta chains from one sample, sequenced in a study of blood T cells in healthy people across ages. TCRdb recomputed calls from the 5' RACE reads with MiXCR, one row per CDR3 protein. Altogether about 680,000 distinct CDR3 sequences are present, around 45% being singletons, with the ten largest covering 30% to 40%. Sequences were obtained from blood. These receptors came from a woman aged 60-75 years in good health. The CDR3 runs from the conserved cysteine through the conserved F or W. D genes are given only for firm matches. Expanded clones get a size class; other rows say once, few or many, or leave the size out.

abundance	j_gene	v_gene	d_gene	CDR3nt	CDR3aa
.	TRBJ2-3	TRBV7-2	TRBD2	TGTGCCAGCAGCGCCGGGACTAGCGGGAGACTAGGCATGTATTTT	CASSAGTSGRLGMYF
.	TRBJ2-2	TRBV9	TRBD2	TGTGCCAGCAGCGACCGACTAGCGGGAGCCCTACCCGGGGAGCTGTTTTTT	CASSDRLAGALPGELFF
few	TRBJ1-4	TRBV28	.	TGTGCCAGCAGTCAAGACACCCGTGATGAAAAACTGTTTTTT	CASSQDTRDEKLFF
.	TRBJ2-3	TRBV3-1	.	TGTGCCAGCAGCGAAACCAGGGTTCCAAAGCAGTATTTT	CASSETRVPKQYF
.	TRBJ2-1	TRBV30	TRBD1	TGTGCCTGGGAGACAGGGGGCAGGAACAATGAGCAGTTCTTC	CAWETGGRNNEQFF
few	TRBJ2-1	TRBV4-2	.	TGTGCCAGCAGCCAATCACAGGACAATGAGCAGTTCTTC	CASSQSQDNEQFF
.	TRBJ2-2	TRBV9	TRBD2	TGTGCCAGCAGCGTAGCAGGACTAGATTACGGGGAGCTGTTTTTT	CASSVAGLDYGELFF
.	TRBJ2-4	TRBV14	TRBD1	TGTGCCAGCAGCCAAACAGGGGCCCATCGGTACTTC	CASSQTGAHRYF
few	TRBJ2-5	TRBV20-1	TRBD2	TGCAGTGCTAGAGATGGGAGTAGCGGGAGGGCCGGAGAGACCCAGTACTTC	CSARDGSSGRAGETQYF
.	TRBJ2-1	TRBV20-1	.	TGCAGTGCTAGAGTTATGGGGAGCTCGCATGAGCAGTTCTTC	CSARVMGSSHEQFF
.	TRBJ1-2	TRBV20-1	.	TGCAGTGCTACAAAGACAGCTGGCTACACCTTC	CSATKTAGYTF
few	TRBJ2-1	TRBV20-1	TRBD2	TGCAGTGCCTTCCGGAACGGACTAGCAGGGTTCTTC	CSAFRNGLAGFF
.	TRBJ2-7	TRBV9	.	TGTGCCAGCACCGTGCGGTTGGGGAGCTCGAATGAGCAGTACTTC	CASTVRLGSSNEQYF
.	TRBJ2-7	TRBV5-5	.	TGTGCCAGCAGCTTGGCCGAACAGGCGGGCGAGCAGTACTTC	CASSLAEQAGEQYF
few	TRBJ2-7	TRBV3-1	.	TGTGCCAGCAGCCAAGATCGGGCTAGGCAGTACTTC	CASSQDRARQYF
.	TRBJ2-6	TRBV27	TRBD1	TGTGCCAGCAGTACTTCTAGAGGACAGGGTATGAGCTCTGGGGCCAACGTCCTGACTTTC	CASSTSRGQGMSSGANVLTF
.	TRBJ2-1	TRBV6-2/TRBV6-3	TRBD2	TGTGCCAGCAAGGGACTAGCTGATGGTGAGCAGTTCTTC	CASKGLADGEQFF
.	TRBJ1-2	TRBV24-1	.	TGTGCCACCAGTGGCCAGGGCTATGGCTACACCTTC	CATSGQGYGYTF
.	TRBJ2-1	TRBV15	TRBD2	TGTGCCACCAGCAGAGATGTTGGACTAGCGTCGAATGAGCAGTTCTTC	CATSRDVGLASNEQFF
.	TRBJ1-1	TRBV7-3	.	TGTGCCAGCGCAAAACAGGAGAACACTGAAGCTTTCTTT	CASAKQENTEAFF
.	TRBJ2-3	TRBV7-2	TRBD2	TGTGCCAGCAGCACTAGCGGGAGTCGGACAGATACGCAGTATTTT	CASSTSGSRTDTQYF
.	TRBJ2-3	TRBV12-3/TRBV12-4	.	TGTGCCAGCAGTTTCTTGACGCCAGATACGCAGTATTTT	CASSFLTPDTQYF
.	TRBJ2-1	TRBV20-1	.	TGCAGTGCTAGAGATTCGAGTTCTGCAGCACTATACGATGAGCAGTTCTTC	CSARDSSSAALYDEQFF
.	TRBJ2-7	TRBV7-2	.	TGTGCCAGCAGCTTAGTATTGGTAGCAGGCGAGCAGTACTTC	CASSLVLVAGEQYF
.	TRBJ2-1	TRBV7-2	.	TGTGCCAGCAGCCCCAGGACGGGGAAAGTCGATGAGCAGTTCTTC	CASSPRTGKVDEQFF
.	TRBJ2-1	TRBV20-1	TRBD2	TGCAGTGCTAGAGACCCGGGACTAGCCCCGAATGAGCAGTTCTTC	CSARDPGLAPNEQFF
.	TRBJ2-2	TRBV7-3	TRBD1	TGTGCCAGCAGACCCGGGACAGGGGGCACCGGGGAGCTGTTTTTT	CASRPGTGGTGELFF